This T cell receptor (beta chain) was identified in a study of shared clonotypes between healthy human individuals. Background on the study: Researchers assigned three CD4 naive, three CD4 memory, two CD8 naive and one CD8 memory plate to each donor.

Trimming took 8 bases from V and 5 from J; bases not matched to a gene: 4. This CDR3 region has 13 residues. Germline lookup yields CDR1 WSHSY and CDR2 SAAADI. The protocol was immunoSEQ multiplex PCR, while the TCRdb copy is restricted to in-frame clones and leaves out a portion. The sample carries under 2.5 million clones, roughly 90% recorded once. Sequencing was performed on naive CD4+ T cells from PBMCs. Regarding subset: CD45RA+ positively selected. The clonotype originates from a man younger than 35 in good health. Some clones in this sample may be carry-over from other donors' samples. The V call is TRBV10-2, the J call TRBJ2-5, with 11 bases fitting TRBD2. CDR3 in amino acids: CASELAGGETQYF. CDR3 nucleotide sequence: TGCGCCAGCGAGCTAGCGGGAGGTGAGACCCAGTACTTC.